This T cell receptor (beta chain) was recorded in a study of shared clonotypes between healthy human individuals. Overall study: Per donor, three plates held CD4 naive cells, three held CD4 memory, two held CD8 naive and one held CD8 memory.

Only in-frame clones appear in the TCRdb table, and some are missing; sequencing was by immunoSEQ multiplex PCR. The sample records over 1.4 million clones, approximately 97% being singletons. The germline V gene has CDR1 SGHNT and CDR2 YYREEE (reference sequence). The V segment lost 0 bases and the J segment 3 bases; nucleotides outside the gene matches: 6. The CDR3 has 16 residues. This chain joins TRBV5-4 and TRBJ2-7; 10 nucleotides align to TRBD1. The sequence was collected from a man in his thirties or forties in good health. The sample taken for sequencing was naive CD4+ T cells sorted from blood. Indicated subset: CD45RA+ positively selected. CDR3 sequence: CASSLVGGQGNYEQYF. The CDR3 DNA sequence: TGTGCCAGCAGCTTGGTGGGGGGACAGGGGAACTACGAGCAGTACTTC.